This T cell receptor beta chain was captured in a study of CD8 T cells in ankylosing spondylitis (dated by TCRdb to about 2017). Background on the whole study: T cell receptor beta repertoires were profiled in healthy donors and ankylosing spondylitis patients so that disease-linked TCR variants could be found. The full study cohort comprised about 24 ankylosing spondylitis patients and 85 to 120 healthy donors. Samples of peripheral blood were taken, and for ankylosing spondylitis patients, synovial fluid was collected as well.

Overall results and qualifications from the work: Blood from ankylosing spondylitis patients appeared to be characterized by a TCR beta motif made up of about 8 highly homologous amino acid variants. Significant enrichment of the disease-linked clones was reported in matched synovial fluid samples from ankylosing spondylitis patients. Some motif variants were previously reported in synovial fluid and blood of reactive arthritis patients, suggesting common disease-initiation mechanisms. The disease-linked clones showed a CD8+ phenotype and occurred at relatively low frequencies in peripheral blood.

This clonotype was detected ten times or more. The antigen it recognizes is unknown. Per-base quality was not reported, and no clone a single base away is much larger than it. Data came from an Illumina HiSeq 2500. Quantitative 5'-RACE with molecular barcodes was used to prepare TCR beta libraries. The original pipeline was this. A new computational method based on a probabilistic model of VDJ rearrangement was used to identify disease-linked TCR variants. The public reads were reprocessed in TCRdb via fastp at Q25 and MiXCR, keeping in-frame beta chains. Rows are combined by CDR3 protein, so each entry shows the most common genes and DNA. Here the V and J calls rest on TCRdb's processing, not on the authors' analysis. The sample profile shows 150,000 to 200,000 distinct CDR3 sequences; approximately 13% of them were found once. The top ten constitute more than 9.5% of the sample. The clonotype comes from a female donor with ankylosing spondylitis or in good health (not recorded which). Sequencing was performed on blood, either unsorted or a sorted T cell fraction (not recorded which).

At the DNA level, the sequence is TGTGCCAGCACCCTCGGGGCAAACTATGGCTACACCTTC. This encodes CASTLGANYGYTF. The chain uses TRBV28 and TRBJ1-2; TRBD1 might be the D gene, on 5 matching bases. Trimming takes 7 bases from V and 2 bases from J, and the germline ends sit 11 bases apart. CDR1 is given as MDHEN and CDR2 as SYDVKM, both from the germline V gene. The CDR3 contains 13 residues, cysteine and phenylalanine counted. Of the read, only the CDR3 DNA is kept; its 39 bases are in frame from base 1.